The 31 T cell receptor beta chains given below trace back to one sample, sequenced in a study of shared clonotypes between healthy human individuals. Clones were read by immunoSEQ multiplex PCR, and TCRdb kept only the in-frame ones, dropping some. This table holds hundreds of thousands of clones, about 76% found once. The specimen sequenced was PBMCs. The receptors were sampled from a woman aged 35 to 49 in good health. Some clones in this sample may be carry-over from other donors' samples.

The chain uses TRBV27 and TRBJ2-5; 8 bases line up with TRBD2. The CDR3 is 17 residues long. Trimming at V came to 2 bases and at J to 0 bases, leaving 8 bases not matched to a gene. Per the germline V gene, CDR1 is MNHEY and CDR2 is SMNVEV (reference sequence). CDR3 nucleotides: TGTGCCAGCAGTTTAACGACTAGCGCCCCTTACCAAGAGACCCAGTACTTC. Protein product: CASSLTTSAPYQETQYF.

In this sample, this clone turned up once. The rearrangement joins TRBV28 to TRBJ2-1; no clear D. The CDR3 sequence is 13 residues long. The germline gives CDR1 MDHEN, CDR2 SYDVKM. Trimming took 2 bases from V and 2 from J, leaving 4 bases between them. In nucleotides, the CDR3 is TGTGCCAGCAGTTTAGCCCCCTACAATGAGCAGTTCTTC. Its translation is CASSLAPYNEQFF.

The V and J genes are TRBV18 and TRBJ2-1; possibly TRBD2 for D (6 bases). Trimming took off 0 bases at V and 5 bases at J, with 11 bases between the two ends. The CDR3 is made up of 15 amino acids. Germline-derived CDR1 and CDR2 are KGHSH and LQKENI. The CDR3 here is CASSPPAGGDNEQFF. CDR3 bases: TGTGCCAGCTCACCACCGGCAGGAGGGGACAATGAGCAGTTCTTC.

This clone was counted ten times or more. The sample has other DNA sequences that encode this CDR3 too. This chain joins TRBV5-8 and TRBJ1-5, with 9 bases fitting TRBD1. V dropped 1 base and J dropped 1; count of bases not matched to a gene: 6. Looked up from germline, CDR1 is SGHTS and CDR2 is YDEGEE. This CDR3 has 17 residues. CDR3 nucleotides: TGTGCCAGCAGCTTGTGGACAGGGGATGGCAGCAATCAGCCCCAGCATTTT. Translating gives CASSLWTGDGSNQPQHF.

The chain links TRBV4-2 to TRBJ2-5; D possibly corresponds to TRBD2 (5 bases). V lost 0 bases and J lost 1, with 9 bases in between. The V gene's germline CDR1 is LGHNA and CDR2 YNFKEQ. This CDR3 is 15 amino acids long. Here the CDR3 DNA reads TGTGCCAGCAGCCAAGAACTAGTTCTCCAAGAGACCCAGTACTTC. It specifies CASSQELVLQETQYF.

The chain carries TRBV7-9 and TRBJ1-5; tentatively, D is TRBD1 (5 bases). The germline V gene has CDR1 SEHNR and CDR2 FQNEAQ (reference sequence). Trimming shortened V by 3 bases and J by 6 bases, and 12 bases separated the two germline ends. The CDR3 spans 14 residues. CDR3 residues: CASSFGTGGQPQHF. In DNA, the CDR3 is TGTGCCAGCAGCTTTGGGACGGGAGGTCAGCCCCAGCATTTT. Full variable domain (remainder filled in from reference TRBV7-9 and TRBJ1-5): DTGVSQNPRHKITKRGQNVTFRCDPISEHNRLYWYRQTLGQGPEFLTYFQNEAQLEKSRLLSDRFSAERPKGSFSTLEIQRTEQGDSAMYLCASSFGTGGQPQHFGDGTRLSIL.

This clone appeared once. Other nucleotide sequences in the sample specify the same CDR3. The chain couples TRBV14 to TRBJ1-2; maybe TRBD1 (6 bases). With 0 bases removed from V and 4 bases from J, the gap between germline ends came to 18 bases. The V gene's germline CDR1 is SGHDN and CDR2 FVKESK. The length of the CDR3 is 17 residues. The CDR3: CASSQDTGPGIFYGYTF. The CDR3 DNA follows: TGTGCCAGCAGCCAAGATACAGGGCCCGGAATATTCTATGGCTACACCTTC. Complete variable domain (other parts from reference TRBV14 and TRBJ1-2): EAGVTQFPSHSVIEKGQTVTLRCDPISGHDNLYWYRRVMGKEIKFLLHFVKESKQDESGMPNNRFLAERTGGTYSTLKVQPAELEDSGVYFCASSQDTGPGIFYGYTFGSGTRLTVV.

This chain links TRBV5-4 with TRBJ2-3; 7 bases line up with TRBD1. J gave up 0 bases and V 4 bases, and 5 bases lay outside the gene matches. The CDR3 is 15 residues long. The germline V gene encodes CDR1 SGHNT and CDR2 YYREEE (reference sequence). CDR3 nucleotide sequence: TGTGCCAGCAGCCCCGGGACAGTAAGCACAGATACGCAGTATTTT. As protein: CASSPGTVSTDTQYF.

The chain joins TRBV11-2 to TRBJ2-7; either TRBD1 or TRBD2 may supply D (5 bases each). V lost 5 bases, J lost 6 bases, and 14 bases lay in between. The germline V gene has CDR1 SGHAT and CDR2 FQNNGV. The CDR3 spans 13 residues. The CDR3, as DNA: TGTGCCAGCAGCCGGGGCGCCACGGGCGAGCAGTACTTC. Residues: CASSRGATGEQYF. Combining the CDR3 with reference TRBV11-2 and TRBJ2-7 gives the whole variable domain EAGVAQSPRYKIIEKRQSVAFWCNPISGHATLYWYQQILGQGPKLLIQFQNNGVVDDSQLPKDRFSAERLKGVDSTLKIQPAKLEDSAVYLCASSRGATGEQYFGPGTRLTVT.

This chain links TRBV18 with TRBJ1-5; 7 bases agree with TRBD1. Germline values: CDR1 KGHSH, CDR2 LQKENI. This CDR3 comprises 20 residues. The J segment lost 0 bases and the V segment lost 3 bases, leaving 17 bases of the junction unmatched. Here the CDR3 DNA reads TGTGCCAGCTCACCCCCTTGGACTAGGCAGGGGGAAGCTAGCAATCAGCCCCAGCATTTT. As protein: CASSPPWTRQGEASNQPQHF.

The V call is TRBV29-1, the J call TRBJ2-7; 9 bases are a match to TRBD2. There are 13 residues in the CDR3. V shed 4 bases and J 3 bases; nucleotides not matched to a gene: 4. Germline CDR1 and CDR2: SQVTM and ANQGSEA. CDR3 region: CSVVTSGLYEQYF. The CDR3 DNA reads TGCAGCGTTGTGACTAGCGGACTCTACGAGCAGTACTTC.

The V call is TRBV29-1, the J call TRBJ2-7; D call uncertain. This CDR3 is built from 13 residues. Per germline, CDR1 SQVTM and CDR2 ANQGSEA. With 0 bases removed from V and 4 bases from J, the gap between germline ends came to 10 bases. The CDR3 reads CSVEESRGYEQYF. The CDR3 nucleotides are TGCAGCGTTGAAGAGTCGCGCGGTTACGAGCAGTACTTC.

This rearrangement joins TRBV28 to TRBJ1-1; the match to TRBD1 covers 9 bases. Germline loops: CDR1 MDHEN, CDR2 SYDVKM. The CDR3 extends over 15 amino acids. The V gene end was trimmed by 5 bases and the J gene end by 3 bases; junction bases not matched to a gene: 7. The DNA of the CDR3 is TGTGCCAGCAGTAGTCTGCGGACAGGGGACACTGAAGCTTTCTTT. Translating gives CASSSLRTGDTEAFF.

Here the CDR3 reads CAISEWGTGNTIYF. In DNA form, the CDR3 reads TGTGCCATCAGTGAATGGGGAACTGGAAACACCATATATTTT. This rearrangement joins TRBV10-3 to TRBJ1-3; D remains unclear. Germline V gene lookup returns CDR1 ENHRY and CDR2 SYGVKD. The length of the CDR3 is 14 residues. V was cut by 3 bases and J by 2 bases, with 8 bases left in between.

V is TRBV18 and J is TRBJ1-2, with 7 bases aligning to TRBD1. This CDR3 has 13 residues. The germline V gene has CDR1 KGHSH and CDR2 LQKENI. V shed 1 base, J shed 8 bases, and the junction held 4 bases outside the gene matches. This chain's CDR3 is CASSPLTGEGYTF. The DNA for the CDR3 is TGTGCCAGCTCACCACTAACAGGGGAGGGCTACACCTTC.

This chain joins TRBV10-2 and TRBJ1-1; maybe TRBD1 (6 bases). This CDR3 region has 16 residues. Germline V gene sequence: CDR1 WSHSY, CDR2 SAAADI. The V gene lost 8 bases and the J gene lost 1 base, with 20 bases spanning the gap. CDR3 in DNA: TGCGCCAGCGGGGGGAACAGGGCACCCCAGAACACTGAAGCTTTCTTT. This codes for CASGGNRAPQNTEAFF.

In this sample, this clone turned up a few times. The J gene is TRBJ1-4, the V gene TRBV18; weak D call: TRBD1 (5 bases). Germline V gene lookup returns CDR1 KGHSH and CDR2 LQKENI. The CDR3 has 14 residues. V was cut by 0 bases and J by 8 bases, with 10 bases left in between. The CDR3 sequence: CASSPPGRREKLFF. Written as DNA, the CDR3 is TGTGCCAGCTCACCACCGGGGCGTAGGGAAAAACTGTTTTTT.

The chain is built from TRBV7-2 and TRBJ2-7, with 10 positions matching TRBD2. This CDR3 is built from 15 residues. Looked up from germline, CDR1 is SGHTA and CDR2 is FQGNSA. The ends lost 2 bases at V and 3 bases at J; junction bases unmatched: 4. This CDR3 reads CASSLLAGVVYEQYF. CDR3 coding DNA: TGTGCCAGCAGCTTACTAGCGGGAGTCGTCTACGAGCAGTACTTC.

This CDR3 is CASSLTGQGQGETQYF. CDR3 coding DNA: TGTGCCAGCAGCCTTACCGGACAGGGCCAGGGGGAGACCCAGTACTTC. The J gene is TRBJ2-5, the V gene TRBV5-4, with TRBD1 matching 8 bases. CDR1 and CDR2 (germline): SGHNT, YYREEE (reference sequence). The J segment lost 5 bases and the V segment lost 4 bases, leaving 13 bases of the junction unmatched. The CDR3 covers 16 residues.

This clone was observed a few times. The chain couples TRBV21-1 to TRBJ1-5; the D segment call TRBD1 is taken from the table without a DNA check. TRBV21-1 is described as a pseudogene. The CDR3 extends over 15 amino acids. CDR3: CASWAIPSGNQPQHF. The CDR3 coding sequence is TGTGCCAGCTGGGCCATCCCGTCTGGGAATCAGCCCCAGCATTTT.

This chain links TRBV5-6 with TRBJ2-1; tentatively, D is TRBD1 (6 bases). Germline V gene sequence: CDR1 SGHDT, CDR2 YYEEEE. This CDR3 has 14 amino acids. V was cut by 6 bases and J by 6 bases, with 16 bases left in between. This CDR3 is CASNLVGGANEQFF. CDR3 DNA: TGTGCCAGCAACCTAGTAGGGGGTGCCAATGAGCAGTTCTTC.

The rearrangement links TRBV23-1 to TRBJ1-2; D possibly corresponds to TRBD1 (6 bases). TRBV23-1 falls under the ORF class, with uncertain function. The CDR3 covers 21 residues. V was clipped by 11 bases and J by 1 base, with 38 bases between them. The CDR3 reads CAPQSFTGFGDLDPINYGYTF. The CDR3 coding sequence is TGCGCCCCGCAGAGTTTTACAGGGTTCGGCGACCTGGACCCAATTAACTATGGCTACACCTTC.

The rearrangement uses TRBV6-1 and TRBJ2-7; the D is unclear. Germline V gives CDR1 MNHNS, CDR2 SASEGT. The CDR3 is 11 residues long. V lost 5 bases and J 2 bases, leaving 4 bases between the germline ends. CDR3 nucleotide sequence: TGTGCCAGCAGTAACACCTACGAGCAGTACTTC. Translating it yields CASSNTYEQYF.

To note about this clone: Other DNA sequences in this sample translate to the same CDR3. The CDR3 nucleotides are TGTGCCAGCAGCCAGCTACGGGAGCAGTACTTC. Protein sequence: CASSQLREQYF. The gene calls are TRBV28 and TRBJ2-7; D ambiguous. V was trimmed by 6 bases and J by 7 bases, leaving 10 bases between them. Germline assignment: CDR1 MDHEN and CDR2 SYDVKM. The CDR3 sequence is 11 residues long.

Regarding this clone: The conserved closing phenylalanine or tryptophan is absent in this CDR3, likely reflecting a read error. V is TRBV6-5 and J is TRBJ1-4; 9 nucleotides align to TRBD1. V shed 2 bases and J 7 bases; nucleotides not matched to a gene: 5. Germline values: CDR1 MNHEY, CDR2 SVGAGI. This CDR3 comprises 15 residues. CDR3 DNA: TGTGCCAGCAGTTACCAGGGACAGGGTTTTGAAAAACTGTTTTCT. Translating gives CASSYQGQGFEKLFS.

This sequence joins TRBV4-1 and TRBJ1-4; possible D gene TRBD1, 5 bases. CDR1 and CDR2 from the germline V gene are MGHRA and YSYEKL. The CDR3 sequence is 16 residues long. Trimming left V 2 bases short and J 0 bases short, with 10 bases between. CDR3 nucleotide sequence: TGCGCCAGCAGCCAACAGGGTATTACAACTAATGAAAAACTGTTTTTT. Translated: CASSQQGITTNEKLFF.

This sequence joins TRBV2 and TRBJ2-1; possibly TRBD1 or TRBD2 for D (6 bases each). Germline CDR1 is SNHLY and CDR2 is FYNNEI. CDR3 size: 12 residues. The V gene lost 6 bases and the J gene lost 10 bases, with 13 bases spanning the gap. The chain's CDR3 is CASRGAGWEQFF. The CDR3 bases are TGTGCCAGCAGGGGGGCGGGATGGGAGCAGTTCTTC. The variable domain in full, completed from reference TRBV2 and TRBJ2-1, reads EPEVTQTPSHQVTQMGQEVILRCVPISNHLYFYWYRQILGQKVEFLVSFYNNEISEKSEIFDDQFSVERPDGSNFTLKIRSTKLEDSAMYFCASRGAGWEQFFGPGTRLTVL.

This clone appeared a single time. The CDR3 nucleotides read TGTGCCACCGAGGGGGGGGGTGAGGCCAAAAACATTCAGTACTTC. It translates to CATEGGGEAKNIQYF. The V call is TRBV28, the J call TRBJ2-4, with TRBD2 as a possible D gene (7 bases). In germline, CDR1 is MDHEN, CDR2 SYDVKM. Trimming left V 10 bases short and J 1 base short, with 17 bases between. There are 15 residues in the CDR3.

V and J are TRBV10-2 and TRBJ2-6; D call uncertain. CDR1 WSHSY and CDR2 SAAADI come from the germline V gene. There are 14 residues in the CDR3. The ends were cut back, 2 bases at V and 0 bases at J, with 2 bases in the middle. The DNA of the CDR3 is TGCGCCAGCAGTGAGAACTCTGGGGCCAACGTCCTGACTTTC. It specifies CASSENSGANVLTF.

In its sample, this clone was seen a few times. The sample has other DNA sequences that encode this CDR3 too. In nucleotides, the CDR3 is TGTGCCAGCAGCTTAGATAGCAATCAGCCCCAGCATTTT. It is translated as CASSLDSNQPQHF. V and J are TRBV7-2 and TRBJ1-5; D call uncertain. Germline CDR1 SGHTA, CDR2 FQGNSA. This CDR3 is 13 amino acids long. V was cut by 1 base and J by 0 bases, with 1 base left in between. The variable domain in full, with the rest retrieved from reference TRBV7-2 and TRBJ1-5, is GAGVSQSPSNKVTEKGKDVELRCDPISGHTALYWYRQSLGQGLEFLIYFQGNSAPDKSGLPSDRFSAERTGGSVSTLTIQRTQQEDSAVYLCASSLDSNQPQHFGDGTRLSIL.

The DNA of the CDR3 is TGCGCCAGCAAACTAGCGGAGCCCTACGAGCAGTACTTC. Protein sequence: CASKLAEPYEQYF. The chain employs TRBV10-2 and TRBJ2-7, with 8 bases lining up with TRBD2. Germline values: CDR1 WSHSY, CDR2 SAAADI. Unmatched junction bases numbered 4, after V lost 7 bases and J lost 2 bases. The CDR3 is made up of 13 amino acids.